This is a list of T cell receptor beta chains from one sample in a study of T cells in Graves' hyperthyroidism and ophthalmopathy. TCRdb re-derived calls from the multiplex PCR reads in MiXCR, one entry per CDR3 protein. This sample carries 75,000 to 100,000 distinct CDR3 sequences, around 37% of them seen once, and the ten largest clones take 10%. Input material: peripheral blood or thyroid tissue (not recorded which). These receptors all come from a woman aged 25 to 45 with Graves' hyperthyroidism. Each CDR3 is given with its conserved first and last residue. A D gene is named only where the DNA matches it firmly. The listing skips clone size in some rows; elsewhere it reads once, few, many or a size class.

TRBV20-1	TRBJ2-7	.	13	.	CSARAPATYEQYF	TGCAGTGCTAGAGCCCCAGCGACCTACGAGCAGTACTTC
TRBV7-9	TRBJ1-2	many	14	.	CASSPIHGIYGYTF	TGTGCCAGCAGCCCTATACACGGGATCTATGGCTACACCTTC
TRBV5-8	TRBJ1-1	many	13	.	CASAGWVNTEAFF	TGTGCCTCCGCCGGGTGGGTGAACACTGAAGCTTTCTTT
TRBV4-1	TRBJ2-3	many	14	.	CASGLFRGTHTQYF	TGCGCCAGCGGACTCTTCCGGGGCACACATACGCAGTATTTT
TRBV5-1	TRBJ1-1	many	12	.	CASRATGVEAFF	TGCGCCAGCAGGGCTACGGGGGTGGAAGCTTTCTTT
TRBV6-5	TRBJ2-3	few	16	.	CASSPETGLVADTQYF	TGTGCCAGCAGTCCCGAAACAGGGCTAGTGGCAGATACGCAGTATTTT
TRBV7-9	TRBJ2-2	many	13	.	CASSFPGSRELFF	TGTGCCAGCAGCTTCCCGGGGTCCAGGGAGCTGTTTTTT
TRBV5-1	TRBJ2-2	many	16	.	CASSQNSGISTGELFF	TGCGCCAGCAGTCAAAATTCAGGCATATCCACCGGGGAGCTGTTTTTT
TRBV5-8	TRBJ2-7	many	13	.	CASSSPAYYEQYF	TGTGCCAGCAGCTCCCCAGCCTACTACGAGCAGTACTTC
TRBV20-1	TRBJ1-4	many	15	TRBD1	CSAPEAGQINEKLFF	TGCAGTGCTCCCGAGGCGGGACAGATAAATGAAAAACTGTTTTTT
TRBV7-2	TRBJ1-5	many	15	.	CASSPRVGPEQPQHF	TGTGCCAGCAGCCCTAGAGTGGGGCCCGAGCAGCCCCAGCATTTT
TRBV7-9	TRBJ1-3	.	17	.	CASSRLAGTHSGNTIYF	TGTGCCAGCAGCAGACTAGCGGGAACCCACTCTGGAAACACCATATATTTT
TRBV20-1	TRBJ1-4	many	14	.	CSATRGGLSEKLFF	TGCAGTGCCACCCGGGGGGGGTTGAGTGAAAAACTGTTTTTT
TRBV15	TRBJ1-1	once	14	.	CATSSYRAKGKAFF	TGTGCCACCAGCAGCTACAGGGCCAAGGGCAAAGCTTTCTTT
TRBV5-1	TRBJ2-5	many	14	.	CASSSRGWQETQYF	TGCGCCAGCAGCTCGAGGGGGTGGCAAGAGACCCAGTACTTC
TRBV28	TRBJ1-2	many	15	TRBD1	CASSLAGTGGDGYTF	TGTGCCAGCAGTTTAGCCGGGACAGGGGGAGATGGCTACACCTTC
TRBV20-1	TRBJ2-5	.	13	.	CSARGHVLETQYF	TGCAGTGCTAGAGGACATGTTCTCGAGACCCAGTACTTC
TRBV6-1	TRBJ2-7	many	13	.	CASSEWTIYEQYF	TGTGCCAGCAGTGAATGGACGATTTACGAGCAGTACTTC
TRBV15	TRBJ1-2	.	11	.	CATFGNYGHTF	TGCGCCACCTTTGGGAACTATGGCCACACCTTC
TRBV4-1	TRBJ2-5	many	15	.	CASSWTRGWQETQYF	TGCGCCAGCAGCTGGACTCGGGGGTGGCAAGAGACCCAGTACTTC
TRBV6-9	TRBJ2-3	.	15	TRBD2	CASARLAENTDTRYF	TGTGCCAGCGCCCGACTAGCGGAGAACACAGATACGCGGTATTTT
TRBV27	TRBJ2-7	.	13	.	CATGEPNSYEQYF	TGTGCCACTGGGGAGCCAAACTCCTACGAGCAGTACTTC
TRBV4-1	TRBJ1-5	many	14	.	CASSQTDSNQPQHF	TGCGCCAGCAGCCAGACAGATAGCAATCAGCCCCAGCATTTT
TRBV19	TRBJ1-5	.	13	.	CASSILGNQPQHF	TGTGCCAGTAGTATTCTCGGCAATCAGCCCCAGCATTTT
TRBV12-3/TRBV12-4	TRBJ1-1	many	12	.	CASSFALSEAFF	TGTGCCAGCAGTTTCGCGTTGAGTGAAGCTTTCTTT
TRBV5-1	TRBJ2-2	.	17	.	CASSPSAIFGMGGELFF	TGCGCCAGCAGCCCCTCGGCGATCTTCGGGATGGGCGGGGAGCTGTTTTTT
TRBV7-2	TRBJ2-7	many	14	TRBD2	CASSPRTSGRGQYF	TGTGCCAGCAGCCCACGGACTAGCGGGAGAGGACAGTACTTC
TRBV7-2	TRBJ1-4	.	15	.	CASSLSGTLNEKLFF	TGTGCCAGCAGCTTGTCCGGGACACTTAATGAGAAACTGTTTTTT
TRBV15	TRBJ2-7	many	13	TRBD1	CATSAGTVYEQYF	TGTGCCACCAGCGCCGGGACAGTCTACGAGCAGTACTTC
TRBV5-1	TRBJ2-7	many	16	TRBD1	CASSGTGPGDLNEQYF	TGCGCCAGCAGCGGGACAGGCCCGGGCGATTTGAACGAGCAGTACTTC
TRBV19	TRBJ1-5	many	14	.	CASSRRRLNQPQHF	TGTGCCAGTAGTAGGCGTAGGCTTAATCAGCCCCAGCATTTT
TRBV6-5	TRBJ2-2	many	14	TRBD1	CASSYSTGRGELFF	TGTGCCAGCAGTTACTCGACAGGGCGCGGGGAGCTGTTTTTT
TRBV19	TRBJ1-1	many	15	TRBD1	CASSTRDRFNTEAFF	TGTGCCAGTAGTACCCGGGACAGGTTTAACACTGAAGCTTTCTTT
TRBV6-6	TRBJ2-3	few	21	TRBD2	CASSYSLDLRTSGYDRDTQYF	TGTGCCAGCAGTTACTCGCTGGACCTAAGGACTAGCGGCTACGACAGGGATACGCAGTATTTT
TRBV20-1	TRBJ1-1	.	22	.	CSVMGPATSYEQYFGPGTEAFF	.
TRBV7-2	TRBJ2-5	many	15	.	CASSLNPGAGETQYF	TGTGCCAGCAGCTTAAACCCGGGCGCGGGGGAGACCCAGTACTTC
TRBV28	TRBJ2-2	.	17	.	CASSLIGLTRNTGELFF	TGTGCCAGCAGTTTAATCGGATTGACAAGGAACACCGGGGAGCTGTTTTTT
TRBV4-1	TRBJ2-6	.	19	.	CASSQDTRSLYSGANVLTF	TGCGCCAGCAGCCAAGATACAAGAAGTTTGTACTCTGGGGCCAACGTCCTGACTTTC
TRBV5-8	TRBJ1-4	many	15	.	CASSFRGALFEKLFF	TGTGCCAGCAGCTTTAGGGGGGCCTTATTTGAAAAACTGTTTTTT
TRBV28	TRBJ2-5	many	14	TRBD1	CAGRKQGAIGTQYF	TGTGCCGGAAGAAAACAGGGGGCAATTGGGACCCAGTACTTC
TRBV19	TRBJ1-2	.	14	.	CASSEAGHYYGYTF	TGTGCCAGTAGTGAAGCGGGACACTACTATGGCTACACCTTC
TRBV14	TRBJ2-3	.	16	TRBD2	CASSQGRLADTDTQYF	TGTGCCAGCAGCCAAGGTCGACTAGCGGACACAGATACGCAGTATTTT
TRBV27	TRBJ1-6	many	16	TRBD1	CASSLEGQGLISPLHF	TGTGCCAGCAGTTTGGAGGGACAGGGGTTAATATCACCCCTCCACTTT
TRBV4-1	TRBJ1-2	many	17	.	CASSRSIGTAANYGYTF	TGCGCCAGCAGCCGATCGATTGGGACTGCTGCTAACTATGGCTACACCTTC
TRBV2	TRBJ1-1	many	13	.	CATLRELRTEAFF	TGTGCCACCCTCAGGGAATTAAGAACTGAAGCTTTCTTT
TRBV15	TRBJ1-1	.	13	TRBD1	CATSRGDRSSAFF	TGTGCCACCAGCAGAGGGGACAGGAGCTCCGCTTTCTTT
TRBV15	TRBJ1-4	.	17	.	CATSSQDALGTNEKLFF	TGTGCCACCAGCAGCCAAGACGCCCTCGGGACTAATGAAAAACTGTTTTTT
TRBV5-4	TRBJ2-7	.	15	.	CASSLGRSGSYEQHF	TGTGCCAGCAGCTTGGGTCGGAGCGGTTCCTACGAGCAGCACTTC
TRBV29-1	TRBJ1-2	few	12	.	CSVAGRIYGYTF	TGCAGCGTCGCGGGGAGGATCTATGGCTACACCTTC
TRBV7-3	TRBJ2-3	many	16	TRBD2	CASSLISGRGTDTQYF	TGTGCCAGCAGCTTAATTAGCGGGAGAGGCACAGATACGCAGTATTTT
TRBV20-1	TRBJ2-7	many	12	.	CSARDFSCEQYF	TGCAGTGCTAGGGACTTCTCTTGCGAGCAGTACTTC
TRBV9	TRBJ1-5	.	14	.	CASSQGPGNQPQHF	TGTGCCAGCAGCCAAGGACCGGGCAATCAGCCCCAGCATTTT
TRBV20-1	TRBJ2-3	many	17	TRBD2	CSARSGTSGRATDTQYF	TGCAGTGCTAGATCCGGGACTAGCGGGAGGGCCACAGATACGCAGTATTTT
TRBV5-4	TRBJ2-3	many	15	.	CASSASGGSTDTQYF	TGTGCCAGCAGCGCTTCGGGCGGGAGCACAGATACGCAGTATTTT
TRBV20-1	TRBJ1-2	.	14	TRBD1	CSASGTASFYGYTF	TGCAGTGCTTCCGGGACAGCTTCATTTTATGGCTACACCTTC
TRBV7-9	TRBJ1-6	many	15	TRBD1	CASSLRAGGNSPLHF	TGTGCCAGCAGCTTACGAGCAGGGGGCAATTCACCCCTCCACTTT
TRBV28	TRBJ2-5	.	17	TRBD1	CASSLGQGRVSGETQYF	TGTGCCAGCAGTTTGGGACAGGGAAGAGTCTCTGGTGAGACCCAGTACTTC
TRBV6-6	TRBJ1-3	many	17	.	CASSYGFRDGSGNTIYF	TGTGCCAGCAGTTACGGGTTCAGGGACGGCTCTGGAAACACCATATATTTT